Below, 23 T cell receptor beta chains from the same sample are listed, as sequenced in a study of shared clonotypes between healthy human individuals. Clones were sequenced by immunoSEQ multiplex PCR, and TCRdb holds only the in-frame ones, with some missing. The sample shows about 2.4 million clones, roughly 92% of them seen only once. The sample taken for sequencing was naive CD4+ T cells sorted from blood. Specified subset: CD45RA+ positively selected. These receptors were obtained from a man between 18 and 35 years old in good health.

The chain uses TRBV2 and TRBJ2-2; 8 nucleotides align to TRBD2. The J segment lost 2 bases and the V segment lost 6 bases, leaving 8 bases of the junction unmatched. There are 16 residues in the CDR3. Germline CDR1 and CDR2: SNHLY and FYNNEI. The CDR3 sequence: CASRSLREGNTGELFF. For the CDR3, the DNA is TGTGCCAGCAGGTCCCTCCGGGAGGGAAACACCGGGGAGCTGTTTTTT.

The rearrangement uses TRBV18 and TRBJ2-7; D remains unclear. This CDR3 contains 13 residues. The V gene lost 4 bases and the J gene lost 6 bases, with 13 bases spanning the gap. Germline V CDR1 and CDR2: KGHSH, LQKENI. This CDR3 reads CASSLTQDLEQYF. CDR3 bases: TGTGCCAGCTCACTAACGCAGGACCTCGAGCAGTACTTC. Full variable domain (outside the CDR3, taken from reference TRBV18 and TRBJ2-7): NAGVMQNPRHLVRRRGQEARLRCSPMKGHSHVYWYRQLPEEGLKFMVYLQKENIIDESGMPKERFSAEFPKEGPSILRIQQVVRGDSAAYFCASSLTQDLEQYFGPGTRLTVT.

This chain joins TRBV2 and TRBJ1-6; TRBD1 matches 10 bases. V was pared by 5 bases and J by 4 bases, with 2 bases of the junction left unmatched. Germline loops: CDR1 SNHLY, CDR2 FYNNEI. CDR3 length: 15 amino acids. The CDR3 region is CASSPGQGYNSPLHF. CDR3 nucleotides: TGTGCCAGCAGTCCGGGACAGGGGTATAATTCACCCCTCCACTTT.

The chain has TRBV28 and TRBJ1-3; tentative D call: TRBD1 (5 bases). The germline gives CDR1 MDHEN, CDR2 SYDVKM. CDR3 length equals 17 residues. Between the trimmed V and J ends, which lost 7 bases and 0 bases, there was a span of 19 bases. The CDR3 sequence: CASTVAGTASSGNTIYF. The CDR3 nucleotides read TGTGCCAGCACCGTAGCGGGGACGGCCAGCTCTGGAAACACCATATATTTT.

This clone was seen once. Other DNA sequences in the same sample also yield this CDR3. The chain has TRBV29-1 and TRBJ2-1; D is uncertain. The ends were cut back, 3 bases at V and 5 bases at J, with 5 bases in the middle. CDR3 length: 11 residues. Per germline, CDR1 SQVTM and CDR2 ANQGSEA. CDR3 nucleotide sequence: TGCAGCGTTGAGCGGAACAATGAGCAGTTCTTC. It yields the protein CSVERNNEQFF.

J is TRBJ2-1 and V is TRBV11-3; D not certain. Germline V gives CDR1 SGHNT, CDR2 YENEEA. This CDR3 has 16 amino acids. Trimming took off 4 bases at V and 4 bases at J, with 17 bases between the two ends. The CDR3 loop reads CASSSGWAPTYNEQFF. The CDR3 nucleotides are TGTGCCAGCAGCTCCGGCTGGGCCCCTACTTACAATGAGCAGTTCTTC.

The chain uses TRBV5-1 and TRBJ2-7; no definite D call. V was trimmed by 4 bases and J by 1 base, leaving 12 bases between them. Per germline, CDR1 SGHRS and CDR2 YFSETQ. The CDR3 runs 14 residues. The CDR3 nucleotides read TGCGCCAGCAGCGCACCGGCCGGGTCCTACGAGCAGTACTTC. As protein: CASSAPAGSYEQYF. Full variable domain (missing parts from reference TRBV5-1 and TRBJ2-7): KAGVTQTPRYLIKTRGQQVTLSCSPISGHRSVSWYQQTPGQGLQFLFEYFSETQRNKGNFPGRFSGRQFSNSRSEMNVSTLELGDSALYLCASSAPAGSYEQYFGPGTRLTVT.

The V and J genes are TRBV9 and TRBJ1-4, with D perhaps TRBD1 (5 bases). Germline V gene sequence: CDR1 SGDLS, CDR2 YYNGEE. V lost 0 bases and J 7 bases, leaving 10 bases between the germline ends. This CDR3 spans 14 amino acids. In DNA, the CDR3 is TGTGCCAGCAGCGTAGCAGGGTCGGGTGAAAAACTGTTTTTT. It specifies CASSVAGSGEKLFF.

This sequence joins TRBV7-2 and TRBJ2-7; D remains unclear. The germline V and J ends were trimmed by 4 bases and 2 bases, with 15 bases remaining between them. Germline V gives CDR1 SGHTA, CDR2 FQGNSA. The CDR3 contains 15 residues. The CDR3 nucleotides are TGTGCCAGCAGCTCGGGCCACGGCCTAGCCTACGAGCAGTACTTC. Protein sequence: CASSSGHGLAYEQYF. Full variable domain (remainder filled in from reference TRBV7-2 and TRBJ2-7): GAGVSQSPSNKVTEKGKDVELRCDPISGHTALYWYRQSLGQGLEFLIYFQGNSAPDKSGLPSDRFSAERTGGSVSTLTIQRTQQEDSAVYLCASSSGHGLAYEQYFGPGTRLTVT.

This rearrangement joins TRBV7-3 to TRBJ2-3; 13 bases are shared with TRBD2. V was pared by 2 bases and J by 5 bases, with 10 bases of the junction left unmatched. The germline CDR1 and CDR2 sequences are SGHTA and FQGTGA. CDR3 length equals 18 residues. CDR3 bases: TGTGCCAGCAGCTTACAAGGGGGAGGACTAGCGGGGGTAGATACGCAGTATTTT. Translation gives CASSLQGGGLAGVDTQYF.

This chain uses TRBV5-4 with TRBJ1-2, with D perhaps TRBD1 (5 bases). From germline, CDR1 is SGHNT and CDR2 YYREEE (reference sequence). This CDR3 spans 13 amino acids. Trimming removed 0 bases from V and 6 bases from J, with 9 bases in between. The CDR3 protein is CASSLARADGYTF. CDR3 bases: TGTGCCAGCAGCTTGGCCAGGGCTGATGGCTACACCTTC. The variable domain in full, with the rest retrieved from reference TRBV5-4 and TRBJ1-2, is ETGVTQSPTHLIKTRGQQVTLRCSSQSGHNTVSWYQQALGQGPQFIFQYYREEENGRGNFPPRFSGLQFPNYSSELNVNALELDDSALYLCASSLARADGYTFGSGTRLTVV.

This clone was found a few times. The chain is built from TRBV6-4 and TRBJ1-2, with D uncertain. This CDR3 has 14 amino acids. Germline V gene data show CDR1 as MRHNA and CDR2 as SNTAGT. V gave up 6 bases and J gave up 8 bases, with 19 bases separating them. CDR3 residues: CASRSSALGEGYTF. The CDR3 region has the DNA TGTGCCAGCAGGAGCTCGGCGCTGGGTGAAGGCTACACCTTC.

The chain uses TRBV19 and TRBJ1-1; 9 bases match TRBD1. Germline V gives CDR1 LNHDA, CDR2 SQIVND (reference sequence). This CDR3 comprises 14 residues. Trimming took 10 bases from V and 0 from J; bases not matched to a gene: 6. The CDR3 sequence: CATRDRVMNTEAFF. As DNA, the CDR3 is TGTGCCACTCGGGACAGGGTGATGAACACTGAAGCTTTCTTT. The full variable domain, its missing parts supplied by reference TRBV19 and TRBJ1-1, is DGGITQSPKYLFRKEGQNVTLSCEQNLNHDAMYWYRQDPGQGLRLIYYSQIVNDFQKGDIAEGYSVSREKKESFPLTVTSAQKNPTAFYLCATRDRVMNTEAFFGQGTRLTVV.

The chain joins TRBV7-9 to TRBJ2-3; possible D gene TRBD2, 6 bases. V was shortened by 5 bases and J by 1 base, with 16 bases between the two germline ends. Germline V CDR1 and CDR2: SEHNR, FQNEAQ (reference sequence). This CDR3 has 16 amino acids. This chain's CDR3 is CASSPLAMSGTDTQYF. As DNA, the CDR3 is TGTGCCAGCAGCCCACTAGCTATGTCGGGCACAGATACGCAGTATTTT. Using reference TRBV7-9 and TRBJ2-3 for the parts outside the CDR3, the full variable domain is DTGVSQNPRHKITKRGQNVTFRCDPISEHNRLYWYRQTLGQGPEFLTYFQNEAQLEKSRLLSDRFSAERPKGSFSTLEIQRTEQGDSAMYLCASSPLAMSGTDTQYFGPGTRLTVL.

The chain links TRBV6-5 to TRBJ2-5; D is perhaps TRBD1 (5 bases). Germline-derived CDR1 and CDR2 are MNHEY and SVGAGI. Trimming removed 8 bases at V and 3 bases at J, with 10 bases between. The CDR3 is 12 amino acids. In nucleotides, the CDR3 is TGTGCCAGCCGGCCAGGGAAAGAGACCCAGTACTTC. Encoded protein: CASRPGKETQYF.

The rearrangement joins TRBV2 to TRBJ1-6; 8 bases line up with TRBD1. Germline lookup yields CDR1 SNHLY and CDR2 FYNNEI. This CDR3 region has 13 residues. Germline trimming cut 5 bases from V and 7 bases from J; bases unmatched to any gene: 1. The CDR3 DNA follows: TGTGCCAGCAGTAACAGGGGGAATTCACCCCTCCACTTT. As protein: CASSNRGNSPLHF.

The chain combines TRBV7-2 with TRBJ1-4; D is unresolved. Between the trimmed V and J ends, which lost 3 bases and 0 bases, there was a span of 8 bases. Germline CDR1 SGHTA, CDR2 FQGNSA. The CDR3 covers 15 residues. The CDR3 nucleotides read TGTGCCAGCAGCTTTCGAGGTGCAACTAATGAAAAACTGTTTTTT. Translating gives CASSFRGATNEKLFF.

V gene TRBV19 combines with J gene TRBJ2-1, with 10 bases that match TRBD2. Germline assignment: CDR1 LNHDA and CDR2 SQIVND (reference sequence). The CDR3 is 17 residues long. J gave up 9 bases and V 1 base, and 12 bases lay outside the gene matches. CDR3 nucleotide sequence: TGTGCCAGTAGTATAGTGAGCCCTAGCGGGGGAAGAGGTGAGCAGTTCTTC. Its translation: CASSIVSPSGGRGEQFF.

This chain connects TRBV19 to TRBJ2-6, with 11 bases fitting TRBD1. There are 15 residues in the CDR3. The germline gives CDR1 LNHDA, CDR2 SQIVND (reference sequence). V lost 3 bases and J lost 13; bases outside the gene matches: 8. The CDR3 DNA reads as TGTGCCAGTAGTATGGGAGGACAGGGGGCGAGGGTCCTGACTTTC. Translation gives CASSMGGQGARVLTF.

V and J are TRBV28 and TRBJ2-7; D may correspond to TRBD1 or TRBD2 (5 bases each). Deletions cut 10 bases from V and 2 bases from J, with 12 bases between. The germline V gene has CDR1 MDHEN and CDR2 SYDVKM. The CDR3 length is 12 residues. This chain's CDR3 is CATDSGPYEQYF. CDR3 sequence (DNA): TGTGCCACCGACAGCGGACCCTACGAGCAGTACTTC.

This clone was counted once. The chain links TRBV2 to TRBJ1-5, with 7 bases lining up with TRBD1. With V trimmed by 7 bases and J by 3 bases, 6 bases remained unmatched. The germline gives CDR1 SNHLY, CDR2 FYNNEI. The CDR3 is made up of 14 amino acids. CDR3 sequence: CASTMGQSNQPQHF. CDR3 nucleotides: TGTGCCAGCACCATGGGACAGTCCAATCAGCCCCAGCATTTT.

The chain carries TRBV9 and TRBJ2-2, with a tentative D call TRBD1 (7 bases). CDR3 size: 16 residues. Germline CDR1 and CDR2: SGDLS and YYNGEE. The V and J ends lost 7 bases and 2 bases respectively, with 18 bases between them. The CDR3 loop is CASASGGTANTGELFF. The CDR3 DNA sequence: TGTGCCAGCGCATCAGGAGGGACAGCCAACACCGGGGAGCTGTTTTTT. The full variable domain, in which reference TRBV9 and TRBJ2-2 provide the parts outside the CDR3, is DSGVTQTPKHLITATGQRVTLRCSPRSGDLSVYWYQQSLDQGLQFLIQYYNGEERAKGNILERFSAQQFPDLHSELNLSSLELGDSALYFCASASGGTANTGELFFGEGSRLTVL.

The CDR3 DNA reads TGTGCCAGCAGCTTAGTTGGGGGCGCGTGGGAGCAGTACTTC. Its protein is CASSLVGGAWEQYF. V usage is TRBV7-2 and J usage is TRBJ2-7, with D possibly being TRBD1 (6 bases). Trimming removed 1 base from V and 7 bases from J, with 14 bases in between. The CDR3 spans 14 residues. CDR1 and CDR2 (germline): SGHTA, FQGNSA. The entire variable domain, with the rest obtained from reference TRBV7-2 and TRBJ2-7, is as follows: GAGVSQSPSNKVTEKGKDVELRCDPISGHTALYWYRQSLGQGLEFLIYFQGNSAPDKSGLPSDRFSAERTGGSVSTLTIQRTQQEDSAVYLCASSLVGGAWEQYFGPGTRLTVT.